Following are 22 T cell receptor beta chains from one sample sequenced in a study of PD-L1 blockade in urothelial cancer. Data came from immunoSEQ multiplex PCR; TCRdb stores just in-frame clones and leaves some out. In the table there are 25,000 to 30,000 clones, around nine tenths of which are singletons. Sequenced here: PBMCs, sampled around atezolizumab (anti-PD-L1) treatment. These receptors were collected from a man aged 50 to 60 with urothelial cancer.

V gene TRBV5-1 combines with J gene TRBJ1-4, with D possibly being TRBD1 (6 bases). V was clipped by 4 bases and J by 2 bases, with 18 bases between them. Germline V gene sequence: CDR1 SGHRS, CDR2 YFSETQ. CDR3 length: 17 residues. CDR3 sequence reads: CASSPSGQTLTNEKLFF. DNA for the CDR3: TGCGCCAGCAGCCCGTCCGGACAGACTTTGACTAATGAAAAACTGTTTTTT. The variable domain in full, with the rest retrieved from reference TRBV5-1 and TRBJ1-4, is KAGVTQTPRYLIKTRGQQVTLSCSPISGHRSVSWYQQTPGQGLQFLFEYFSETQRNKGNFPGRFSGRQFSNSRSEMNVSTLELGDSALYLCASSPSGQTLTNEKLFFGSGTQLSVL.

The chain combines TRBV27 with TRBJ2-1, with a possible D match to TRBD2 (5 bases). V was cut by 5 bases and J by 5 bases, with 19 bases left in between. From germline, CDR1 is MNHEY and CDR2 SMNVEV (reference sequence). This CDR3 spans 16 amino acids. CDR3 protein: CASSLTGGVANNEQFF. In DNA form, the CDR3 reads TGTGCCAGCAGTCTTACTGGAGGTGTCGCGAACAATGAGCAGTTCTTC.

The rearrangement uses TRBV7-9 and TRBJ1-1, with D perhaps TRBD1 (5 bases). Trimming removed 3 bases from V and 7 bases from J, with 9 bases in between. This CDR3 contains 12 residues. Per the germline V gene, CDR1 is SEHNR and CDR2 is FQNEAQ (reference sequence). The chain's CDR3 is CASSFETVEAFF. Here the CDR3 DNA reads TGTGCCAGCAGCTTTGAGACAGTTGAAGCTTTCTTT.

This sequence joins TRBV14 and TRBJ2-7; 10 bases align to TRBD2. CDR3 size: 17 residues. Trimming took 1 base from V and 1 from J; bases not matched to a gene: 7. Germline CDR1 SGHDN, CDR2 FVKESK. Here the CDR3 reads CASSQAWPSGSSYEQYF. In DNA form, the CDR3 reads TGTGCCAGCAGCCAAGCCTGGCCTAGCGGGAGTTCCTACGAGCAGTACTTC.

This clone was recorded a few times. This chain joins TRBV9 and TRBJ2-3; possibly TRBD2 for D (5 bases). Trimming stripped 0 bases from V and 2 bases from J, with 13 bases between. The CDR3 length is 16 residues. CDR1 and CDR2 (germline): SGDLS, YYNGEE. CDR3 region: CASSVEPSRNTDTQYF. CDR3 nucleotides: TGTGCCAGCAGCGTAGAGCCTAGCCGAAACACAGATACGCAGTATTTT.

This clone has only one observation. V gene TRBV5-5 combines with J gene TRBJ2-5; TRBD2 matches 11 bases. CDR3 length: 16 amino acids. The V gene end was trimmed by 3 bases and the J gene end by 5 bases; junction bases not matched to a gene: 9. Germline V CDR1 and CDR2: SGHKS, YYEKEE (reference sequence). Here the CDR3 reads CASSSFSGGASETQYF. CDR3 nucleotide sequence: TGTGCCAGCAGCTCCTTTAGCGGGGGGGCCTCGGAGACCCAGTACTTC.

The V call is TRBV27, the J call TRBJ1-6, with TRBD1 identical over 7 bases. The CDR3 spans 14 residues. CDR1 and CDR2 from the germline V gene are MNHEY and SMNVEV (reference sequence). V trimming: 5 bases; J trimming: 9 bases; junction bases outside the gene matches: 7. CDR3 in DNA: TGTGCCAGCAGTATCCAGGGGGGCCCTTCACCCCTCCACTTT. This sequence encodes CASSIQGGPSPLHF.

This clone was seen a few times. The V and J genes are TRBV9 and TRBJ1-2; possible D gene TRBD1, 6 bases. V was shortened by 2 bases and J by 7 bases, with 18 bases between the two germline ends. This CDR3 comprises 15 residues. The germline gives CDR1 SGDLS, CDR2 YYNGEE. CDR3 in amino acids: CASSVDNRESSGYTF. The DNA for the CDR3 is TGTGCCAGCAGCGTTGACAACAGGGAGTCGAGTGGCTACACCTTC.

The chain recombines TRBV15 with TRBJ2-7; possibly TRBD1 for D (6 bases). This CDR3 has 17 amino acids. Trimming took off 2 bases at V and 2 bases at J, with 19 bases between the two ends. Per the germline V gene, CDR1 is LNHNV and CDR2 is YYDKDF (reference sequence). The CDR3 is CATSRPARGTRTYEQYF. The DNA for the CDR3 is TGTGCCACCAGCAGACCAGCTCGAGGGACACGAACCTACGAGCAGTACTTC.

The chain uses TRBV15 and TRBJ2-3; D is possibly TRBD2 (6 bases). Trimming took off 8 bases at V and 1 base at J, with 10 bases between the two ends. The CDR3 loop spans 13 amino acids. CDR1 is LNHNV, CDR2 YYDKDF, per germline (reference sequence). The CDR3 DNA follows: TGTGCCACCCGAGGCGGGGGCACAGATACGCAGTATTTT. It codes for CATRGGGTDTQYF.

The chain couples TRBV11-3 to TRBJ2-2, with a tentative D call TRBD1 (7 bases). V lost 4 bases and J 4 bases, leaving 13 bases between the germline ends. Germline values: CDR1 SGHNT, CDR2 YENEEA. This CDR3 is 15 amino acids long. CDR3 residues: CASSSRQGGTGELFF. The CDR3, as DNA: TGTGCCAGCAGCTCTCGGCAGGGGGGCACCGGGGAGCTGTTTTTT.

In regard to this clone: An end of the junction does not agree with germline; a read error may underlie this. The chain combines TRBV11-2 with TRBJ2-7; D ambiguous. CDR1 and CDR2 (germline): SGHAT, FQNNGV. The CDR3 totals 11 residues. CDR3 coding DNA: TGTGCCAGCAGCTCCAACTACGGGCAGTACTTC. It translates to CASSSNYGQYF.

The chain is built from TRBV9 and TRBJ2-3; TRBD2 agrees at 7 bases. The length of the CDR3 is 15 residues. Per the germline V gene, CDR1 is SGDLS and CDR2 is YYNGEE. The J segment lost 5 bases and the V segment lost 0 bases, leaving 6 bases of the junction unmatched. The CDR3 sequence is CASSVAGGRGDTQYF. DNA for the CDR3: TGTGCCAGCAGCGTAGCGGGGGGACGGGGAGATACGCAGTATTTT.

The J gene is TRBJ2-7, the V gene TRBV4-1; the match to TRBD2 covers 7 bases. The germline V gene has CDR1 MGHRA and CDR2 YSYEKL. Trimming removed 1 base from V and 4 bases from J; junction bases left unmatched: 4. CDR3 length: 14 residues. For the CDR3, the DNA is TGCGCCAGCAGCCAAGGGGAGGGACGGTACGAGCAGTACTTC. Its translation is CASSQGEGRYEQYF.

A single count supports this clone. V gene TRBV5-4 combines with J gene TRBJ2-1; no firm D call. CDR3 length equals 14 residues. Germline-derived CDR1 and CDR2 are SGHNT and YYREEE (reference sequence). V was cut by 0 bases and J by 6 bases, with 10 bases left in between. The CDR3 protein is CASSLDSVANEQFF. The CDR3 DNA sequence: TGTGCCAGCAGCTTGGATAGTGTAGCCAATGAGCAGTTCTTC. Full variable domain (missing parts from reference TRBV5-4 and TRBJ2-1): ETGVTQSPTHLIKTRGQQVTLRCSSQSGHNTVSWYQQALGQGPQFIFQYYREEENGRGNFPPRFSGLQFPNYSSELNVNALELDDSALYLCASSLDSVANEQFFGPGTRLTVL.

This clone showed up just once. The V call is TRBV7-2, the J call TRBJ2-4, with 8 positions matching TRBD1. J was trimmed by 7 bases and V by 4 bases; bases with no gene match: 6. Germline V gene sequence: CDR1 SGHTA, CDR2 FQGNSA. The CDR3 runs to 14 residues. CDR3: CASSSEGQVNIQYF. The CDR3, as DNA: TGTGCCAGCAGCTCAGAGGGACAGGTCAACATTCAGTACTTC.

The chain couples TRBV7-9 to TRBJ1-2; TRBD1 aligns across 7 bases. With V trimmed by 1 base and J by 8 bases, 10 bases remained unmatched. This CDR3 comprises 15 residues. CDR1 and CDR2 from the germline V gene are SEHNR and FQNEAQ (reference sequence). Here the CDR3 DNA reads TGTGCCAGCAGCTTAGATGAAGGGGGCTTGAGCGGCTACACCTTC. Its translation: CASSLDEGGLSGYTF.

The V gene is TRBV5-4, the J gene TRBJ2-3; D not certain. Per the germline V gene, CDR1 is SGHNT and CDR2 is YYREEE (reference sequence). The CDR3 has 15 amino acids. Trimming took off 1 base at V and 0 bases at J, with 9 bases between the two ends. CDR3 residues: CASSLFGSSTDTQYF. The CDR3 DNA follows: TGTGCCAGCAGCTTGTTTGGTAGCAGCACAGATACGCAGTATTTT.

J is TRBJ2-2 and V is TRBV10-1; 7 bases are shared with TRBD1. Germline-derived CDR1 and CDR2 are WNHNN and SYGVQD (reference sequence). V was pared by 6 bases and J by 7 bases, with 11 bases of the junction left unmatched. The CDR3 is made up of 15 amino acids. The CDR3 coding sequence is TGCGCCAGCAGCGATAGGGTGACAGGGCTCGGGGAGCTGTTTTTT. It is translated as CASSDRVTGLGELFF.

This clone has only a few counts. The chain carries TRBV5-5 and TRBJ1-3; perhaps TRBD1 as D (6 bases). This CDR3 spans 15 amino acids. Per the germline V gene, CDR1 is SGHKS and CDR2 is YYEKEE (reference sequence). The V gene lost 4 bases and the J gene lost 0 bases, with 11 bases spanning the gap. The CDR3 here is CASSHRDVSGNTIYF. The CDR3 DNA reads as TGTGCCAGCAGCCACAGGGATGTCTCTGGAAACACCATATATTTT.

The chain couples TRBV30 to TRBJ2-7, with a possible D match to TRBD1 (5 bases). The CDR3 loop spans 11 amino acids. The ends were cut back, 7 bases at V and 5 bases at J, with 12 bases in the middle. Germline CDR1 GTSNPN, CDR2 SVGIG (reference sequence). The CDR3 DNA reads as TGTGCCTACAGGCTTGGCAACGAGCAGTACTTC. This gives the protein CAYRLGNEQYF.

CDR3 DNA sequence: TGTGCCTGGAGTCGACAGGTCAATGAGCAGTTCTTC. Translating it yields CAWSRQVNEQFF. The chain uses TRBV30 and TRBJ2-1; possible D gene TRBD1, 6 bases. V was clipped by 2 bases and J by 6 bases, with 8 bases between them. Germline loops: CDR1 GTSNPN, CDR2 SVGIG (reference sequence). The CDR3 runs 12 residues.